Following are 13 T cell receptor beta chains from one sample sequenced in a study of long-term antiretroviral therapy in people with HIV. immunoSEQ v3.0 was run at survey level. Clones were sequenced by immunoSEQ multiplex PCR, and TCRdb holds only the in-frame ones, with some missing. Among nearly 25,000 clones listed, about 79% were seen once. Here the sequenced sample was unsorted PBMCs, taken 3 years after starting antiretroviral therapy. These receptors were taken from a man in his forties or fifties with HIV.

This chain connects TRBV27 to TRBJ2-3; TRBD1 might be the D (6 bases). CDR1 is MNHEY and CDR2 is SMNVEV in the germline V gene (reference sequence). The length of the CDR3 is 14 residues. Trimming removed 5 bases at V and 7 bases at J, with 16 bases between. The CDR3 DNA reads TGTGCCAGCAGTCCGGGGACAAGCAGAAATACGCAGTATTTT. Its translation: CASSPGTSRNTQYF.

This chain joins TRBV5-4 and TRBJ2-5; D may match TRBD1 or TRBD2 (6 bases each). Trimming cost V 10 bases and J 5 bases, with 21 bases left between them. From germline, CDR1 is SGHNT and CDR2 YYREEE (reference sequence). The CDR3 spans 14 residues. Here the CDR3 DNA reads TGTGCCTCATGTAGCGGACAGCGTTGGGAGACCCAGTACTTC. This translates into CASCSGQRWETQYF.

Notes on this clone: Compared with germline, one end of the junction differs, possibly owing to a read error. The gene calls are TRBV7-7 and TRBJ2-1; 12 bases agree with TRBD1. The V gene's germline CDR1 is SSHAT and CDR2 FNYEAQ (reference sequence). This CDR3 has 17 amino acids. DNA of the CDR3: TGTGCTAGCAGCTCGCTCCCGGGACAGGGGGCGCGGAGTGAGCAGTTCTTC. Translation gives CASSSLPGQGARSEQFF.

The chain is built from TRBV10-3 and TRBJ1-6; D is undetermined. This CDR3 region has 13 residues. V shed 4 bases and J shed 10 bases, with 11 bases lying between them. Germline V gives CDR1 ENHRY, CDR2 SYGVKD. The CDR3 sequence is CAISVGVESPLHF. CDR3 nucleotide sequence: TGTGCCATCAGTGTAGGAGTAGAATCACCCCTCCACTTT.

This clone was observed a single time. The J gene is TRBJ1-2, the V gene TRBV18, with TRBD1 as a possible D gene (5 bases). Germline V gives CDR1 KGHSH, CDR2 LQKENI. This CDR3 is built from 12 residues. Between the trimmed V and J ends, which lost 2 bases and 7 bases, there was a span of 8 bases. The CDR3 here is CASSPGASGYTF. CDR3 bases: TGTGCCAGCTCACCAGGGGCAAGTGGCTACACCTTC.

This chain joins TRBV11-3 and TRBJ1-1, with TRBD1 as a possible D gene (5 bases). The CDR3 is 12 amino acids. V lost 7 bases and J 1 base, leaving 7 bases between the germline ends. Germline V CDR1 and CDR2: SGHNT, YENEEA. The CDR3 loop reads CASTGGNTEAFF. The CDR3 DNA follows: TGTGCCAGCACCGGGGGGAACACTGAAGCTTTCTTT.

V usage is TRBV28 and J usage is TRBJ1-5; D not certain. CDR3 length: 13 residues. CDR1 is MDHEN, CDR2 SYDVKM, per germline. V lost 2 bases and J lost 6, with 8 bases in between. CDR3 DNA sequence: TGTGCCAGCAGTTTACAGGATGGTCAGCCCCAGCATTTT. As protein: CASSLQDGQPQHF.

The chain carries TRBV15 and TRBJ2-5; D may be TRBD2 (6 bases). CDR1 and CDR2 from the germline V gene are LNHNV and YYDKDF (reference sequence). The CDR3 has 16 amino acids. Trimming removed 1 base at V and 0 bases at J, with 12 bases between. CDR3 DNA sequence: TGTGCCACCAGCAGAGGAGGGCTAGCGAACCAAGAGACCCAGTACTTC. It encodes CATSRGGLANQETQYF.

V gene TRBV5-5 combines with J gene TRBJ2-3; 9 bases align to TRBD1. CDR1 SGHKS and CDR2 YYEKEE come from the germline V gene (reference sequence). The CDR3 is made up of 16 amino acids. The V and J ends lost 4 bases and 4 bases, in that order; junction bases with no gene match: 10. The CDR3 spells CASSITGQGFSDTQYF. The DNA for the CDR3 is TGTGCCAGCAGCATAACGGGACAGGGTTTTTCAGATACGCAGTATTTT.

This clone was found once. The V and J genes are TRBV28 and TRBJ1-1; D remains ambiguous. V lost 5 bases to trimming and J lost 0 bases, with 13 bases between them. This CDR3 spans 15 amino acids. The germline CDR1 and CDR2 sequences are MDHEN and SYDVKM. For the CDR3, the DNA is TGTGCCAGCAGTCCCCCGGACCGATTGAACACTGAAGCTTTCTTT. This encodes CASSPPDRLNTEAFF.

This clone was seen once. This rearrangement joins TRBV28 to TRBJ2-5, with 7 bases aligning to TRBD2. V lost 4 bases, J lost 6 bases, and 11 bases stayed unmatched. The CDR3 covers 15 residues. The germline CDR1 and CDR2 sequences are MDHEN and SYDVKM. CDR3 DNA: TGTGCCAGCAGTTCTTTCAGGACTAGAGAGAAGACCCAGTACTTC. Its translation is CASSSFRTREKTQYF.

This clone was seen a single time. The J gene is TRBJ2-2, the V gene TRBV11-2; D unclear. This CDR3 is built from 14 residues. Germline V gives CDR1 SGHAT, CDR2 FQNNGV. V was pared by 5 bases and J by 3 bases, with 10 bases between. The CDR3, as DNA: TGTGCCAGCAGCATCCACTCGGACACCGGGGAGCTGTTTTTT. Its protein is CASSIHSDTGELFF.

The rearrangement links TRBV7-9 to TRBJ1-1; weak D call: TRBD1 (5 bases). Looked up from germline, CDR1 is SEHNR and CDR2 is FQNEAQ (reference sequence). V dropped 4 bases and J dropped 4 bases, with 7 bases sitting between them. The length of the CDR3 is 12 residues. The chain's CDR3 is CASSYGGTEAFF. CDR3 DNA: TGTGCCAGCAGCTACGGGGGCACTGAAGCTTTCTTT.